The present T cell receptor (beta chain) was sequenced within a study of blood T cell repertoires in COVID-19. Assay used: immunoSEQ multiplex PCR; TCRdb lists only in-frame clones, some missing. The sample has approximately 10,000 clones, around 85% seen once; the top ten hold approximately 8%. The CDR3 is 17 residues long. The V gene's germline CDR1 is MNHEY and CDR2 SMNVEV (reference sequence). The V end lost 7 bases, the J end lost 4 bases, and 25 bases lay between the germline ends. The sequence derives from a human donor in a cohort sampled during active COVID-19. The chain carries TRBV27 and TRBJ1-1; maybe TRBD1 (5 bases). The sequencing input was peripheral blood. CDR3 sequence reads: CASIRGGVGLGSTEAFF. The CDR3 region has the DNA TGTGCCAGCATAAGGGGAGGGGTAGGTTTAGGATCCACTGAAGCTTTCTTT.